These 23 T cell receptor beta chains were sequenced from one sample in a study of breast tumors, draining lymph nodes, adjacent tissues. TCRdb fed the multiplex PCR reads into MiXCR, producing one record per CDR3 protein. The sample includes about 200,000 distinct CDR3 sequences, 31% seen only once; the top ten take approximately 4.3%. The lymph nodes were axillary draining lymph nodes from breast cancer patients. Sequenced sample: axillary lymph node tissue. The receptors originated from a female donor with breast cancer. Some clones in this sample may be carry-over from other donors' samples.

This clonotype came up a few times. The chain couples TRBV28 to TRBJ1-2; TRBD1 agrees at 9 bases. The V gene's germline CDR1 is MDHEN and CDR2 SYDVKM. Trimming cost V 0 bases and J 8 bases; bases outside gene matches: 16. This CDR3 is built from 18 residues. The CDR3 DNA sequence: TGTGCCAGCAGTTTATGGAGGGGTTCACAACAGGGGGCGGGCGGCTACACCTTC. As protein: CASSLWRGSQQGAGGYTF.

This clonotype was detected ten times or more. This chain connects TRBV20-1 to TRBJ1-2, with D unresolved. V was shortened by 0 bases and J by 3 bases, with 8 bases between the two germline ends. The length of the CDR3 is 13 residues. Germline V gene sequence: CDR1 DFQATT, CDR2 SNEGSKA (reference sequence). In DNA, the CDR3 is TGCAGTGCTAGAGAGGGAACCTACTATGGCTACACCTTC. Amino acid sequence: CSAREGTYYGYTF.

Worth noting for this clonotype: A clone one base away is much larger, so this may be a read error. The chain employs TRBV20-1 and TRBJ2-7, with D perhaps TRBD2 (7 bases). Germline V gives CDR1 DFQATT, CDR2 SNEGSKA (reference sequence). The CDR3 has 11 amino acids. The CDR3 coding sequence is TGCAGTGCCTCAGGGGAGGGGAAGCAGTCCTTC. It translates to CSASGEGKQSF.

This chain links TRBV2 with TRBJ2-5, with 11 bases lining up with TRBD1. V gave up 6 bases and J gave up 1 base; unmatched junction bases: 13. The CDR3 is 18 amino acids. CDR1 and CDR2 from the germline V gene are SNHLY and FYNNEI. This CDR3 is CASSPDRGRFGAQETQYF. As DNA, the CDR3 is TGTGCCAGCAGCCCGGACAGGGGGCGTTTTGGGGCCCAAGAGACCCAGTACTTC.

CDR3 amino acids: CASSLSRDTGEPFF. For the CDR3, the DNA is TGTGCCAGCAGCTTATCAAGGGACACCGGGGAACCGTTTTTT. The V and J genes are TRBV7-3 and TRBJ2-2; D is perhaps TRBD1 (6 bases). The CDR3 is 14 residues long. V was trimmed by 2 bases and J by 16 bases, leaving 20 bases between them. Germline CDR1 and CDR2: SGHTA and FQGTGA.

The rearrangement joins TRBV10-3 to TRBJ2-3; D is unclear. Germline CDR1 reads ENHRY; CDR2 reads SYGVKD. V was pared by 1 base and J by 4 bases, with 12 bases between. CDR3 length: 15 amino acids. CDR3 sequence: CAISEFSPKADTQYF. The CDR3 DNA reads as TGTGCCATCAGTGAGTTTAGCCCGAAGGCAGATACGCAGTATTTT.

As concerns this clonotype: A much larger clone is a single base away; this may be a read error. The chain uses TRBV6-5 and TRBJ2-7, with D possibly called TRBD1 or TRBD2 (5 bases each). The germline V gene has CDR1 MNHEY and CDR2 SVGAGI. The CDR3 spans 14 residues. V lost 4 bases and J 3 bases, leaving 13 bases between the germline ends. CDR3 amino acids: CASSWGSFHYEQYF. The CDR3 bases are TGTGCCAGCAGTTGGGGGAGTTTTCACTACGAGCAGTACTTC.

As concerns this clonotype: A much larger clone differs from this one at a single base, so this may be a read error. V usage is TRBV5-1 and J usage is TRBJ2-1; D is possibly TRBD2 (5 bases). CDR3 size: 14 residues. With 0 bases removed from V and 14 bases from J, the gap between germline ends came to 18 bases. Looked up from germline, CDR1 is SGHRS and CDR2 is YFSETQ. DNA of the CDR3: TGCGCCAGCAGCTTGGAGGACCCCTCCAGCGGCGAGTTCTTC. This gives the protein CASSLEDPSSGEFF.

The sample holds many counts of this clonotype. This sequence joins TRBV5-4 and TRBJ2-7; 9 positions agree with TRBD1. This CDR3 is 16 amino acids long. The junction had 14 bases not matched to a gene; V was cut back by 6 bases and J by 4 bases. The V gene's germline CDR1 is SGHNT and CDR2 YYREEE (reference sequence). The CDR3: CASNLVDRGREYEQYF. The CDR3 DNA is TGTGCCAGCAATCTAGTGGACAGGGGACGGGAGTACGAGCAGTACTTC. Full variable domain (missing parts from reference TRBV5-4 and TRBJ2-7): ETGVTQSPTHLIKTRGQQVTLRCSSQSGHNTVSWYQQALGQGPQFIFQYYREEENGRGNFPPRFSGLQFPNYSSELNVNALELDDSALYLCASNLVDRGREYEQYFGPGTRLTVT.

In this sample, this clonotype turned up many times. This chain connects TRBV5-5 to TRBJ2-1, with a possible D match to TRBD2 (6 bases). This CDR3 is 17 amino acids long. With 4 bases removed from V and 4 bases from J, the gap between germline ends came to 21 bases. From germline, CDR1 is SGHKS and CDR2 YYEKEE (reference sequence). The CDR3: CASSMSLLRDDYNEQFF. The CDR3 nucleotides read TGTGCCAGCAGCATGTCGCTGTTGCGGGACGATTACAATGAGCAGTTCTTC.

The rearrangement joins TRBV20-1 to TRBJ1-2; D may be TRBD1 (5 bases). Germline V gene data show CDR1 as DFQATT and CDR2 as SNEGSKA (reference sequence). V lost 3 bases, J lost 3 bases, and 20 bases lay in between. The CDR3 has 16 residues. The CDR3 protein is CSASRTSGRGDYGYTF. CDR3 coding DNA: TGCAGTGCTAGTAGGACTAGCGGGAGGGGTGACTATGGCTACACCTTC.

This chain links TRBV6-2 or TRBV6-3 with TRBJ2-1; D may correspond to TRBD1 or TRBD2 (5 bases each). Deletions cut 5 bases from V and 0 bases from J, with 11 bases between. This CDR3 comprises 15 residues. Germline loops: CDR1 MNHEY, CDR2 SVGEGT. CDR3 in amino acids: CASSPPGASYNEQFF. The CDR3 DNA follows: TGTGCCAGCAGTCCCCCCGGGGCCTCCTACAATGAGCAGTTCTTC.

This chain's CDR3 is CASSGLQGGEQYF. The CDR3 DNA is TGCGCCAGCAGTGGCCTACAAGGGGGCGAGCAGTACTTC. The J gene is TRBJ2-7, the V gene TRBV10-1; D perhaps matches TRBD1 (6 bases). CDR1 and CDR2 (germline): WNHNN, SYGVQD (reference sequence). Trimming removed 4 bases from V and 6 bases from J, with 13 bases in between. CDR3 length: 13 residues.

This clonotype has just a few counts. The CDR3 DNA reads TGTGCCAGCAGCCCCGGGAGGTCGGGAGGATCCTACGAGCAGTACTTC. Translating it yields CASSPGRSGGSYEQYF. The chain carries TRBV3-2 and TRBJ2-7; the D call TRBD2 from the table was never checked on the DNA. TRBV3-2 is reported as a pseudogene. The CDR3 totals 16 residues.

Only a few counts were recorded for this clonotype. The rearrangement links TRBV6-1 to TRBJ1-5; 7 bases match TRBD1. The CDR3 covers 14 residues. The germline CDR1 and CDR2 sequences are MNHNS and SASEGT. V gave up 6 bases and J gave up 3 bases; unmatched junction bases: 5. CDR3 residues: CASSPGQNNQPQHF. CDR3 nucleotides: TGTGCCAGCAGCCCGGGACAGAACAATCAGCCCCAGCATTTT.

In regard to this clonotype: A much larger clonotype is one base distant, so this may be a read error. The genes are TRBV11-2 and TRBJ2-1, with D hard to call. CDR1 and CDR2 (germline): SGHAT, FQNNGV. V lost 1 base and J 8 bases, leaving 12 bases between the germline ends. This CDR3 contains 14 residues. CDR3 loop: CASSLAQINDEQFF. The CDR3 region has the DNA TGTGCCAGCAGCTTAGCTCAGATAAACGATGAGCAGTTCTTC.

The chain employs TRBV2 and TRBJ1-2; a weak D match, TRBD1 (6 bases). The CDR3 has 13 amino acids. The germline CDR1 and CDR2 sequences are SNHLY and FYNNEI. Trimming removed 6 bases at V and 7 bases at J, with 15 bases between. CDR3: CASRQQGWIGYTF. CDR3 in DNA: TGTGCCAGCAGACAACAGGGATGGATTGGCTACACCTTC. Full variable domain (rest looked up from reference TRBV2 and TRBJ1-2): EPEVTQTPSHQVTQMGQEVILRCVPISNHLYFYWYRQILGQKVEFLVSFYNNEISEKSEIFDDQFSVERPDGSNFTLKIRSTKLEDSAMYFCASRQQGWIGYTFGSGTRLTVV.

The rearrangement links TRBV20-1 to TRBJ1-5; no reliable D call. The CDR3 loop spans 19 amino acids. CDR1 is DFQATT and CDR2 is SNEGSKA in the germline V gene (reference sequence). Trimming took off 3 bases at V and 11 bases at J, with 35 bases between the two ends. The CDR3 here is CSASGLRKRAPQVVETQHF. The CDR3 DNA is TGCAGTGCTAGCGGCCTTAGGAAGCGGGCCCCCCAGGTCGTGGAGACCCAGCATTTT.

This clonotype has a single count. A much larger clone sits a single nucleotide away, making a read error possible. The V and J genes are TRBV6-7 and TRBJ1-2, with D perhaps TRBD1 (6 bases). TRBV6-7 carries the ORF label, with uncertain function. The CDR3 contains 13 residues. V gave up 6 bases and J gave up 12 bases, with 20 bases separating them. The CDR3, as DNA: TGTGCCAGCAGCCGAGGGGGGGTGGGAGGCCACACCTTC. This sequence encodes CASSRGGVGGHTF.

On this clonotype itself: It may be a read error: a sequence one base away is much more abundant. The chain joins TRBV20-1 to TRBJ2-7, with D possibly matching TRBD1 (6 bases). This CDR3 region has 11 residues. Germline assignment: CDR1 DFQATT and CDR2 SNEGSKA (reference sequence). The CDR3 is CSAPSRQEISF. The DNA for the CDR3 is TGCAGTGCTCCATCAAGACAGGAGATTTCCTTC.

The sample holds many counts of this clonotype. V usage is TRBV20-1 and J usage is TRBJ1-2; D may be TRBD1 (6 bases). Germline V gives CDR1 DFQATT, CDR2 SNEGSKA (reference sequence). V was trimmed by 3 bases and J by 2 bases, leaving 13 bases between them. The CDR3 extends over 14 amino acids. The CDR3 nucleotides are TGCAGTGCTAGGAGGGGGAGGGGGAACTATGGCTACACCTTC. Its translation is CSARRGRGNYGYTF.

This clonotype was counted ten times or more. DNA for the CDR3: TGTGCCAGCGTACCGGGACTAGGTATTGATACGCAGTATTTT. Protein sequence: CASVPGLGIDTQYF. The rearrangement joins TRBV7-9 to TRBJ2-3; TRBD2 aligns across 8 bases. The CDR3 has 14 residues. The V segment lost 8 bases and the J segment 6 bases; nucleotides outside the gene matches: 10. Germline V CDR1 and CDR2: SEHNR, FQNEAQ (reference sequence).

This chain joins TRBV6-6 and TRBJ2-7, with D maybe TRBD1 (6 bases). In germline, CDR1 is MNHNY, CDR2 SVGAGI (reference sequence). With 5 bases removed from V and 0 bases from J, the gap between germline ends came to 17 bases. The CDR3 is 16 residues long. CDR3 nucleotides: TGTGCCAGCAGTCAAGCGTTAGGGACAAGCTCCTACGAGCAGTACTTC. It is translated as CASSQALGTSSYEQYF.